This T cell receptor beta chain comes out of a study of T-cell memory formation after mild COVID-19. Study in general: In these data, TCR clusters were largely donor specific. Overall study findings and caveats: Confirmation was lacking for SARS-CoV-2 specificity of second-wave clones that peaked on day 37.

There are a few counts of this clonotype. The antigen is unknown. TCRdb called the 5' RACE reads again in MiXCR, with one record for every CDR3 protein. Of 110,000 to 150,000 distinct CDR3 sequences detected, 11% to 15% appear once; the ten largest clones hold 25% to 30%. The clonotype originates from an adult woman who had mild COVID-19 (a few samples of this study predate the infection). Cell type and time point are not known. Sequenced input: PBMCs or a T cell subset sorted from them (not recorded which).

CDR3 sequence reads: CASSSALRDRAYGNTIYF. CDR3 bases: TGTGCCAGCAGTTCCGCCCTGCGGGACAGGGCCTACGGAAACACCATATATTTT. This chain connects TRBV7-6 to TRBJ1-3; 9 bases are shared with TRBD1. The J segment lost 4 bases and the V segment lost 6 bases, leaving 16 bases of the junction unmatched. CDR1 is SGHVS and CDR2 is FNYEAQ in the germline V gene. The CDR3 totals 18 residues.